This T cell receptor (beta chain) appears in the sequencing data of a study of cytomegalovirus exposure and HLA in healthy donors (dated by TCRdb to about 2017). Notes on the research overall: In an earlier analysis of 550 to 750 of the donors, about 270 Gb of sequence data and 90 million to 120 million unique TCR beta sequences from some 170 million T cells were reported. About 280 gigabases of sequencing data and roughly 80 million unique TCR sequences made up an early release that covered around 640 HLA-typed donors. The genetic ancestry cluster associated with self-reported Caucasian donors included about four fifths of the roughly 400 genotyped donors. The aim of the study was to test whether cataloging public T cell receptors could identify signatures of past pathogen exposure. The study profiled the T cell repertoires of about 640 subjects by immunosequencing and related them to cytomegalovirus serostatus. Besides the first cohort of hundreds of subjects, a separate validation cohort made up of roughly 120 different subjects was used. High-throughput TCR immunosequencing, statistical association of individual TCRs with disease status, and machine learning were combined to predict cytomegalovirus infection status. In a later analysis, previously published TCR beta repertoires from 666 donors were re-analyzed and high-resolution HLA genotyping was added so that TCR occurrence patterns could be studied. Rather than drawing on any new phenotypic data, the later analysis identified candidate immune exposures from TCR beta sequences and the way those sequences occurred across donors. In an earlier analysis of roughly 540 of the donors, high-throughput TCR beta sequencing was used to judge whether each TCR beta V gene segment behaved as functional or pseudogenic. Donor age, sex, ethnicity and CMV serostatus were compiled alongside the repertoire data. In a later genetic analysis, genome-wide SNP genotypes for about 55% of the 666 donors were used, and that subset was treated as a discovery cohort. All discovery cohort repertoires had been generated on a single sequencing platform. HLA typing included class I and class II loci at four-digit resolution. Typing coverage differed by locus: A, B, C, DRB1 and DQB1 were typed in roughly 620-630 donors, DQA1 in about 550, DPA1 in some 610, and DPB1 in 450 to 480. Five DR-DQ haplotypes were treated as single units for association and clustering because of strong linkage in the cohort. On average, about 200,000 unique TCR beta nucleotide sequences were sequenced per donor among about 400 genotyped donors of the cohort, with approximately 18% of those sequences being non-productive. Summary of the overall study and its limitations: The 87-base-pair reads could not distinguish some IMGT-functional V segments, including TRBV6-2 and TRBV6-3, so those segments were excluded. Sequencing depth was assumed to be roughly uniform across donors in the presence/absence analyses, though that assumption may not hold. In a later analysis, the rate of TCR association differed among HLA loci, with DRB1 alleles having the most associated TCRs and HLA-C alleles having the fewest. HLA typing was unavailable for some donors at each locus, so association tests used only the typed subset. According to a later analysis, parvovirus B19, influenza, CMV and Epstein-Barr virus appeared linked to several top co-occurrence clusters. In a later analysis, HLA-associated TCR beta chains showed more clonal expansion and lower generation probabilities than non-associated chains that were equally common. V-gene and J-gene trimming of TCR beta chains was associated with a missense DCLRE1C variant in a later genetic analysis, and the association was replicated in an independent cohort. Assigning TCR associations to individual alleles was difficult when HLA alleles, especially DR and DQ, strongly co-occurred. Correlated functional status among segregating V segments might be attributable to linkage disequilibrium, but an unknown experimental factor could not be ruled out. Because counts were too low, fewer than 20 rarely observed V segments, including chromosome 9 orphons, were excluded from the earlier analysis of some 590 of the donors. Specific HLA alleles were associated with roughly 16,000 TCR beta sequences at a false discovery rate of 0.05 in a later analysis. A group of highly shared sequence variants was considered likely to be a technical artifact of the sequencing pipeline. CMV serostatus was the only immune exposure information available for the cohort. This cohort had only TCR beta chains sequenced, and the lack of alpha or paired-chain data limited which features could be detected. The study listed over 150 TCR beta chains as associated with cytomegalovirus. According to a later genetic analysis, donors in an Asian-associated ancestry cluster had fewer N-insertions in productive TCRs than the approximately 710-donor mean. Most TCR sequences were observed very rarely across donors, whereas some public TCRs were present in many individuals. Broadly in line with IMGT annotations, most TCR beta V segments showed up in productive rearrangements about 87% or about 30% of the time in an earlier analysis of roughly 590 of the donors. According to the authors, the approach could potentially be generalized to other disease states and immunological phenotypes. In vitro tests confirmed that a few of the cytomegalovirus-associated TCR beta chains recognize cytomegalovirus antigens. In both the original and validation cohorts, the classifier was reported to diagnose cytomegalovirus status with high specificity and sensitivity. A further reported finding was that TCR beta sequences accurately predicted the HLA-A and HLA-B alleles for most subjects in the first cohort. Most CMV-associated TCR beta chains appeared to be HLA-restricted in a later analysis, and the HLA associations seemed to be driven largely by CMV exposure.

Receptor amplification or capture employed the immunoSEQ multiplex PCR assay. A mixture of 60 forward primers for TCR Vbeta segments and 13 reverse primers for TCR Jbeta segments was used in the multiplex PCR. A multiplex PCR assay on genomic DNA amplified the CDR3 region of rearranged TCR beta genes. The Illumina HiSeq System was used to sequence the amplified TCR beta libraries as 87-base-pair reads. Per the original workflow: A later analysis counted approximately 76 million unique TCR beta chains across the 650 to 700 repertoires, and approximately 11 million of these chains were shared by at least two donors. A nearest-neighbor algorithm error-corrected the raw reads and collapsed the reads into unique sequences, merging closely related sequences to remove PCR and sequencing errors. V, D and J gene segments were assigned by aligning CDR3 sequences to IMGT reference sequences. For a sequence to be retained, a match of at least six nucleotides to both a V gene segment and a J gene segment was required. A rearrangement counted as productive if the CDR3 had no stop codons and remained in frame with V and J, and every other rearrangement counted as non-productive. CDR3 was defined by IMGT convention, running from the second conserved V-encoded cysteine to the conserved J-encoded phenylalanine. The earlier analysis of about 620 of the donors excluded sequences that lacked an unambiguous match to a single V gene segment. In an earlier analysis of roughly 500 of the donors, V segments were called functional above 56.7% productive rearrangements and were called segregating when the between-donor standard deviation exceeded 5%. A statistical classification framework was built to diagnose cytomegalovirus status from the catalog of TCR beta chain sequences. V and J gene assignment, in a later analysis, came from comparing TCR nucleotide sequences with IMGT/GENE-DB human TR gene sequences. The TCRdist pipeline was used in a later analysis to assign CDR3 sequences and most-parsimonious VDJ recombination scenarios. A later analysis defined each TCR beta chain by its CDR3 amino acid sequence plus V-gene family, and excluded reads lacking a unique V-gene family. A later analysis removed 500 to 650 highly shared, low-generation-probability nucleotide sequences to deal with suspected cross-contamination and a sequencing artifact. A later analysis calculated a clonal expansion index for each public chain from normalized within-repertoire ranks of inferred template counts. In a later analysis, generation probabilities were computed with a VDJ recombination model fitted to out-of-frame rearrangements, and the resulting probabilities were checked against IGoR. A later analysis scored TCR-TCR, TCR-HLA and TCR-CMV co-occurrence with hypergeometric tests, applying a repertoire-size bias correction to TCR pairs. To estimate false discovery rates, a later analysis permuted the HLA or CMV assignments 20 times. In a later analysis, co-occurring TCRs were grouped with DBSCAN, and TCRdist sequence similarity was added when clustering was performed within HLA-allele-positive subsets. Repertoires with fewer than 30,000 or more than 120,000 public chains, plus five repertoires with anomalous nucleotide sharing, were excluded from co-occurrence clustering. TCRdb obtained this table from immuneACCESS and retained in-frame rearrangements with V and J assigned. These tables miss some clones; where compared with another copy, unresolved V genes account for less than half of the shortfall, and the remainder is unexplained. Clone size and V and J calls were adopted from that table, with D and trimming inferred from the DNA. This sample comprises approximately 32,000 clones, 85% to 95% of them detected only once. Approximately 2.5% of the sample comes from the top ten.

Concerning this clone: It has no known antigen specificity. Base qualities are not provided; no much larger clone lies one nucleotide away.

The cohort was made up of about 670 healthy bone marrow donors. At the time of sampling, all cohort members were nominally healthy, though unrecorded immune exposures were likely present. The donor tested CMV seronegative and was one of the 352 seronegative cohort members. Each donor provided a peripheral blood sample, and peripheral blood mononuclear cells were used for TCR beta sequencing. The Qiagen DNeasy Blood Extraction Kit was used to extract genomic DNA from the blood cell samples. V loses 5 bases of germline sequence and J loses 3 bases, and the interval between the two ends is 13 bases. The CDR3 goes from the cysteine to the phenylalanine over 14 residues. Only CDR3 DNA is held: 42 bases, read in frame from base 1. CDR1 and CDR2, per the germline V gene, are MDHEN and SYDVKM.

The clonotype was recovered from a woman between 18 and 30 years old in good health and CMV-seronegative. The V and J segments used are TRBV28 and TRBJ1-1, with the identity of the D gene unclear. Sequencing was performed on PBMCs. The sequenced DNA is TGTGCCAGCAGTGACCCCCCTCAGGACACTGAAGCTTTCTTT. Its translation is CASSDPPQDTEAFF. The variable domain in full, with residues beyond the CDR3 obtained from the reference TRBV28 and TRBJ1-1 genes, is DVKVTQSSRYLVKRTGEKVFLECVQDMDHENMFWYRQDPGLGLRLIYFSYDVKMKEKGDIPEGYSVSREKKERFSLILESASTNQTSMYLCASSDPPQDTEAFFGQGTRLTVV.